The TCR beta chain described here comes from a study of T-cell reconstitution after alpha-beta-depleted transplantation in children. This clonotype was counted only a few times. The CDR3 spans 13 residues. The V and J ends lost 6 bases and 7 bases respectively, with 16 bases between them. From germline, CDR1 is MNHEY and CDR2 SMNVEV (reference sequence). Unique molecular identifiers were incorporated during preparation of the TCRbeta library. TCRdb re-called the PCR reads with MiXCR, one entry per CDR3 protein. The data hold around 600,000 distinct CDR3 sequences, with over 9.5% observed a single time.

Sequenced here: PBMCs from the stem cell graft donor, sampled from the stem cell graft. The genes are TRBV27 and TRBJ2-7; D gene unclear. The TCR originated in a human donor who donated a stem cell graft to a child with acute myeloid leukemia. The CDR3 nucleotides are TGTGCCAGCAGAACCGCCGAGGCCGGTGAGCAGTACTTC. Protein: CASRTAEAGEQYF.